Listed below are T cell receptor beta chains from one sample, sequenced in a study of OX40 agonist ivuxolimab in advanced cancers. Sequenced by immunoSEQ multiplex PCR; TCRdb stores in-frame clones only, minus some. This sample has 9,800 or so clones, with 80% to 90% found just once. The material sequenced was CD4+ or CD8+ T cells sorted from blood, taken in a trial of the OX40 agonist ivuxolimab. Receptors originate from an adult with an advanced solid tumor such as melanoma, head and neck, liver or kidney cancer. The CDR3 runs from the conserved cysteine through the conserved F or W. A D gene is named only where the DNA matches it firmly. Not all rows give a size; the values are once, few, many and, for expanded clones, a class.

v_gene,d_gene,abundance,j_gene,CDR3aa,CDR3nt
TRBV7-9,.,.,TRBJ1-2,CASRGAGDGYTF,TGTGCCAGCAGGGGGGCTGGCGATGGCTACACCTTC
TRBV6-1,.,.,TRBJ1-5,CASSEQVGGANQPQHF,TGTGCCAGCAGTGAACAGGTTGGAGGGGCAAATCAGCCCCAGCATTTT
TRBV19,TRBD1,.,TRBJ2-7,CASSKDRDSYEQYF,TGTGCCAGTAGTAAAGACAGGGATTCCTACGAGCAGTACTTC
TRBV7-9,TRBD2,.,TRBJ2-5,CATGGNQETQYF,TGTGCCACCGGGGGGAATCAAGAGACCCAGTACTTC
TRBV2,TRBD1,.,TRBJ1-1,CASSTQGTGTEAFF,TGTGCCAGCAGTACACAGGGGACCGGCACTGAAGCTTTCTTT
TRBV10-3,.,.,TRBJ2-1,CAIRGGGVYNEQFF,TGTGCCATCAGAGGCGGTGGAGTTTACAATGAGCAGTTCTTC
TRBV5-1,.,.,TRBJ1-6,CASSLDGFFANSPLHF,TGCGCCAGCAGCTTGGACGGGTTCTTCGCTAATTCACCCCTCCACTTT
TRBV28,TRBD2,.,TRBJ2-7,CASRLPGLAGIKQYF,TGTGCCAGCAGACTTCCGGGACTAGCGGGAATTAAACAGTACTTC
TRBV7-6,TRBD1,.,TRBJ2-1,CASSLGQGFVNEQFF,TGTGCCAGCAGCTTGGGACAGGGGTTTGTCAATGAGCAGTTCTTC
TRBV18,.,.,TRBJ2-1,CASSPNMVGDEQFF,TGTGCCAGCTCACCAAATATGGTAGGGGACGAGCAGTTCTTC
TRBV9,TRBD2,.,TRBJ2-2,CASSQRTSGYSNTGELFF,TGTGCCAGCAGCCAGAGGACTAGCGGCTATTCGAACACCGGGGAGCTGTTTTTT
TRBV5-1,TRBD1,.,TRBJ2-1,CASRDRGAFNEQFF,TGCGCCAGCCGGGACAGGGGTGCCTTCAATGAGCAGTTCTTC
TRBV29-1,.,.,TRBJ1-4,CSVEDRGATNEKLFF,TGCAGCGTTGAAGACAGGGGCGCAACTAATGAAAAACTGTTTTTT
TRBV5-5,.,.,TRBJ2-7,CASSEWGYEQYF,TGTGCCAGCAGCGAGTGGGGCTACGAGCAGTACTTC
TRBV11-2,TRBD2,.,TRBJ2-7,CASRPSGGGQYF,TGTGCCAGCAGACCTAGCGGAGGAGGGCAGTACTTC
TRBV5-1,.,.,TRBJ1-3,CASSLDVRNSGNTIYF,TGCGCCAGCAGCTTGGATGTCAGGAACTCTGGAAACACCATATATTTT
TRBV18,TRBD1,once,TRBJ1-1,CASSPQNYVRDRGNTEAFF,TGTGCCAGCTCACCGCAAAATTACGTCCGGGACAGGGGGAACACTGAAGCTTTCTTT
TRBV2,TRBD2,.,TRBJ2-5,CASSASGSKETQYF,TGTGCCAGCAGTGCTAGCGGGAGCAAGGAGACCCAGTACTTC
TRBV6-5,.,.,TRBJ1-1,CASRTNRAWDTEAFF,TGTGCCAGCAGGACCAACAGGGCCTGGGACACTGAAGCTTTCTTT
TRBV23-1,.,.,TRBJ2-7,CASTPKREQYF,TGCGCCAGCACTCCAAAGCGGGAGCAGTACTTC
TRBV6-1,TRBD1,.,TRBJ1-1,CASSEARTGGIAFF,TGTGCCAGCAGTGAAGCCCGGACAGGGGGGATAGCTTTCTTT
TRBV10-3,.,.,TRBJ2-7,CAISEFTGSGEQYF,TGTGCCATCAGTGAGTTTACAGGGAGTGGCGAGCAGTACTTC
TRBV19,.,.,TRBJ2-4,CATWGGPGAKNIQYF,TGTGCCACCTGGGGGGGGCCAGGGGCCAAAAACATTCAGTACTTC
TRBV19,.,.,TRBJ1-5,CASSMAGVSQPQHF,TGTGCCAGTAGTATGGCGGGGGTTTCTCAGCCCCAGCATTTT
TRBV28,.,.,TRBJ2-7,CASSLGGTHDEQYF,TGTGCCAGCAGTTTAGGGGGGACTCACGACGAGCAGTACTTC
TRBV18,TRBD1,.,TRBJ2-7,CASSPRQGSEQYF,TGTGCCAGCTCACCAAGACAGGGCAGCGAGCAGTACTTC
TRBV7-9,.,.,TRBJ2-3,CASSPTSSTDTQYF,TGTGCCAGCAGCCCCACTAGCAGCACAGATACGCAGTATTTT
TRBV2,TRBD2,.,TRBJ2-1,CASSQLAGAINEQFF,TGTGCCAGCAGCCAATTAGCGGGAGCTATCAATGAGCAGTTCTTC
TRBV11-2,.,.,TRBJ1-3,CASSSRGVSAGNTIYF,TGTGCCAGCAGTTCCCGGGGGGTTTCGGCTGGAAACACCATATATTTT